This T cell receptor (beta chain) emerged from a study of T cells in Graves' hyperthyroidism and ophthalmopathy. This CDR3 has 15 amino acids. V gave up 5 bases and J gave up 6 bases, with 19 bases separating them. In germline, CDR1 is SNHLY, CDR2 FYNNEI. Among the patients, aged 18 to 65, hyperthyroidism was newly diagnosed and had lasted under 2 months. Patients having uncontrolled infection, another autoimmune disease, pregnancy or lactation were not included. Researchers amplified the TCR beta CDR3 regions from RNA transcripts. HTBI primers were used for first-round RT-PCR of the TCR CDR3. TCRdb re-derived calls from the multiplex PCR reads in MiXCR, one entry per CDR3 protein. This table has some 250,000 distinct CDR3 sequences, roughly 15% appearing once.

The sequencing input was blood. The source of this sequence is a woman in her thirties or forties with Graves' hyperthyroidism that later progressed to Graves' ophthalmopathy. The chain links TRBV2 to TRBJ1-2; a weak D match, TRBD1 (6 bases). As DNA, the CDR3 is TGTGCCAGCAGTACAAGTCCGGGGGCGGCGGATGGCTACACCTTC. Its translation is CASSTSPGAADGYTF.